Each of the 29 T cell receptor beta chains below was sequenced from the same sample in a study of blood T cells in healthy people across ages (dated by TCRdb to the mid-2010s). Libraries were built with 5' RACE. Data came from an Illumina HiSeq 2500. A second about 6 to 11 cycle PCR used a sample-barcoded 5' primer and a J-beta primer mix. Through fastp at Q25 and MiXCR, TCRdb rebuilt clones from the public reads, retaining in-frame beta chains. Identical CDR3 proteins give one entry, which carries the most common genes and DNA. The sample table lists 500,000 to 700,000 distinct CDR3 sequences, around 31% of them with a count of one. The ten largest clonotypes hold 15% to 17% of the sample. Material for sequencing was blood. These receptors originate from a woman over 75 in good health.

The gene calls are TRBV14 and TRBJ2-5; the D gene could be TRBD1 or TRBD2 (5 bases each). V lost 0 bases to trimming and J lost 11 bases, with 16 bases between them. CDR3 length: 14 amino acids. Germline CDR1 reads SGHDN; CDR2 reads FVKESK. CDR3 protein: CASSQDLGGGEQYF. CDR3 DNA: TGTGCCAGCAGCCAAGATCTTGGTGGGGGTGAGCAGTACTTC.

V gene TRBV6-5 combines with J gene TRBJ2-3, with D hard to call. This CDR3 is 13 amino acids long. Germline V gene sequence: CDR1 MNHEY, CDR2 SVGAGI. Trimming removed 7 bases from V and 2 bases from J, with 10 bases in between. CDR3 DNA: TGTGCCAGCACCCAGAGCCACACAGATACGCAGTATTTT. It is translated as CASTQSHTDTQYF.

The chain couples TRBV30 to TRBJ1-5; D possibly corresponds to TRBD1 (6 bases). This CDR3 spans 14 amino acids. V was cut by 5 bases and J by 2 bases, with 13 bases left in between. Germline loops: CDR1 GTSNPN, CDR2 SVGIG (reference sequence). In DNA, the CDR3 is TGTGCCTGGTCTGTGGGGGCGGGCAATCAGCCCCAGCATTTT. This translates into CAWSVGAGNQPQHF. Combining the CDR3 with reference TRBV30 and TRBJ1-5 gives the whole variable domain SQTIHQWPATLVQPVGSPLSLECTVEGTSNPNLYWYRQAAGRGLQLLFYSVGIGQISSEVPQNLSASRPQDRQFILSSKKLLLSDSGFYLCAWSVGAGNQPQHFGDGTRLSIL.

This clonotype was picked up many times. This chain joins TRBV18 and TRBJ2-1; 8 positions match TRBD1. V was clipped by 6 bases and J by 13 bases; unmatched bases: 14. The CDR3 contains 14 residues. Germline lookup yields CDR1 KGHSH and CDR2 LQKENI. The CDR3 sequence is CASSPDRGSRIQFF. The CDR3 DNA reads as TGTGCCAGCTCCCCAGACAGGGGCTCCCGGATACAGTTCTTC. The entire variable domain, with the rest obtained from reference TRBV18 and TRBJ2-1, is as follows: NAGVMQNPRHLVRRRGQEARLRCSPMKGHSHVYWYRQLPEEGLKFMVYLQKENIIDESGMPKERFSAEFPKEGPSILRIQQVVRGDSAAYFCASSPDRGSRIQFFGPGTRLTVL.

The V call is TRBV12-3 or TRBV12-4, the J call TRBJ1-1; D call uncertain. V lost 6 bases and J 1 base, leaving 9 bases between the germline ends. The CDR3 has 13 residues. Written as DNA, the CDR3 is TGTGCCAGCAGGTGGGCAGAGAACACTGAAGCTTTCTTT. It encodes CASRWAENTEAFF.

The sample holds one count of this clonotype. This rearrangement joins TRBV12-3 or TRBV12-4 to TRBJ2-7, with D perhaps matching TRBD1 (6 bases). With 6 bases removed from V and 8 bases from J, the gap between germline ends came to 20 bases. CDR3 length equals 14 residues. In DNA form, the CDR3 reads TGTGCCAGCAGCTTCTCGCAGGGGAGATACAAGCAGTACTTC. It codes for CASSFSQGRYKQYF.

This clonotype has a count of ten or more. The genes are TRBV5-1 and TRBJ2-1; D is perhaps TRBD1 or TRBD2 (5 bases each). V shed 1 base and J shed 2 bases, with 10 bases lying between them. CDR1 is SGHRS, CDR2 YFSETQ, per germline. The CDR3 is 15 residues long. The CDR3 protein is CASSLIRGPYNEQFF. The CDR3, as DNA: TGCGCCAGCAGCTTGATTCGGGGACCCTACAATGAGCAGTTCTTC.

This clonotype has just a few counts. The rearrangement uses TRBV20-1 and TRBJ2-4; tentatively, D is TRBD1 or TRBD2 (5 bases each). The CDR3 consists of 15 residues. V was trimmed by 3 bases and J by 13 bases, leaving 25 bases between them. The germline gives CDR1 DFQATT, CDR2 SNEGSKA (reference sequence). DNA for the CDR3: TGCAGTGCTAGTCGGGACCAAGAGGCTAACAATGAGCAGTACTTC. The encoded protein is CSASRDQEANNEQYF.

This clonotype was seen ten or more times. The V call is TRBV20-1, the J call TRBJ2-7, with 8 positions matching TRBD1. Trimming cost V 3 bases and J 4 bases; bases outside gene matches: 5. Per germline, CDR1 DFQATT and CDR2 SNEGSKA (reference sequence). The CDR3 contains 13 residues. The CDR3, as DNA: TGCAGTGCTAGCCCCAGGGGGCAATACGAGCAGTACTTC. Amino acids: CSASPRGQYEQYF.

This clonotype was seen many times. The rearrangement uses TRBV7-8 and TRBJ2-5; TRBD2 matches 13 bases. The V gene's germline CDR1 is SGHVS and CDR2 FQNEAQ. CDR3 size: 17 residues. Unmatched junction bases numbered 10, after V lost 5 bases and J lost 4 bases. The CDR3 nucleotides read TGTGCCAGCAGCCGAGGAACTAGCGGGGGGGCCAGAGAGACCCAGTACTTC. Amino acids: CASSRGTSGGARETQYF.

About this clonotype: Just one base apart from a much larger clone, this may be a read error. Given the absence of the conserved phenylalanine or tryptophan at the CDR3 end, a read error is likely. The rearrangement links TRBV7-2 to TRBJ2-7; D gene unclear. Trimming stripped 3 bases from V and 1 base from J, with 10 bases between. The CDR3 runs 14 residues. Germline V gene sequence: CDR1 SGHTA, CDR2 FQGNSA. The CDR3 is CASSLDGPSYEQYC. The DNA of the CDR3 is TGTGCCAGCAGCTTGGACGGGCCTTCCTACGAGCAGTACTGC.

This clonotype was found many times. The genes are TRBV20-1 and TRBJ2-5; D may be TRBD2 (5 bases). The CDR3 has 12 residues. Germline CDR1 reads DFQATT; CDR2 reads SNEGSKA (reference sequence). The CDR3 here is CRSGLTEETQYF. DNA of the CDR3: TGCAGGTCCGGACTGACGGAAGAGACCCAGTACTTC.

This clonotype was picked up a small number of times. A junction boundary mismatches the germline segment, possibly from a read error. This sequence joins TRBV7-2 and TRBJ2-5; D not resolved. The CDR3 has 13 residues. The germline CDR1 and CDR2 sequences are SGHTA and FQGNSA. In nucleotides, the CDR3 is TGTGCCGGCAGCTATGTAGCCCAAGAGACCCAGTACTTC. It specifies CAGSYVAQETQYF.

This clonotype has a count of ten or more. This CDR3 reads CASRGRDYEQYF. The CDR3 DNA follows: TGTGCCTCCCGGGGCAGAGACTACGAGCAGTACTTC. The V and J genes are TRBV30 and TRBJ2-7; D may correspond to TRBD1 or TRBD2 (5 bases each). Germline V gene sequence: CDR1 GTSNPN, CDR2 SVGIG (reference sequence). The V end was cut by 7 bases, the J end by 3 bases, with 13 bases between. CDR3 length: 12 amino acids.

This clonotype was recorded only once. The chain recombines TRBV20-1 with TRBJ2-7; D might be TRBD2 (6 bases). Germline V gene data show CDR1 as DFQATT and CDR2 as SNEGSKA (reference sequence). The ends were cut back, 5 bases at V and 3 bases at J, with 17 bases in the middle. This CDR3 region has 14 residues. The CDR3: CSARGQGLVYEQYF. CDR3 sequence (DNA): TGCAGTGCTCGAGGTCAGGGACTCGTCTACGAGCAGTACTTC.

This clonotype has at least ten counts. V is TRBV6-1 and J is TRBJ2-5; 8 bases fit TRBD2. The trim removed 4 bases at V and 1 base at J, leaving 8 bases unmatched. Germline V gives CDR1 MNHNS, CDR2 SASEGT. The CDR3 is 16 amino acids. CDR3 region: CASSVRERGLQETQYF. CDR3 nucleotides: TGTGCCAGCAGTGTTCGCGAGCGGGGGCTCCAAGAGACCCAGTACTTC.

The chain carries TRBV19 and TRBJ2-4; 8 bases match TRBD2. The J call could be wrong; TRBJ2-7 is a better fit for the DNA end. The CDR3 sequence is 14 residues long. Germline V lookup: CDR1 LNHDA, CDR2 SQIVND (reference sequence). CDR3 loop: CASSGGLVSYEQYF. The DNA for the CDR3 is TGTGCCAGTTCGGGGGGGCTCGTCTCCTACGAGCAGTACTTC.

This clonotype came up many times. The V and J genes are TRBV18 and TRBJ2-3; 9 bases are shared with TRBD2. V lost 2 bases, J lost 4 bases, and 7 bases stayed unmatched. CDR1 KGHSH and CDR2 LQKENI come from the germline V gene. The CDR3 spans 16 residues. The CDR3: CASSPLATSGPDTQYF. The CDR3 DNA reads as TGTGCCAGCTCACCATTAGCGACTAGCGGTCCAGATACGCAGTATTTT.

A few counts support this clonotype. This rearrangement joins TRBV2 to TRBJ1-1; D unresolved. The CDR3 is 14 amino acids. V was pared by 5 bases and J by 0 bases, with 10 bases between. Germline V gene lookup returns CDR1 SNHLY and CDR2 FYNNEI. CDR3 in DNA: TGTGCCAGCAGTCCACAGACGATGAACACTGAAGCTTTCTTT. Translating gives CASSPQTMNTEAFF.

Turning to this clonotype: It may be a read error: a sequence one base away is much more abundant. The V call is TRBV29-1, the J call TRBJ1-2; D is undetermined. The CDR3 covers 13 residues. CDR1 and CDR2 (germline): SQVTM, ANQGSEA. CDR3 amino acids: CSVGDISNYDYTF. The CDR3 DNA is TGCAGCGTTGGCGACATCTCTAACTATGACTACACCTTC. The complete variable domain, with remaining parts taken from reference TRBV29-1 and TRBJ1-2, reads SAVISQKPSRDICQRGTSLTIQCQVDSQVTMMFWYRQQPGQSLTLIATANQGSEATYESGFVIDKFPISRPNLTFSTLTVSNMSPEDSSIYLCSVGDISNYDYTFGSGTRLTVV.

Points on this clonotype: Since a much larger clone is just one base distant, this may be a read error. The V and J genes are TRBV25-1 and TRBJ1-6; D might be TRBD1 (5 bases). The CDR3 extends over 17 amino acids. Germline V gives CDR1 MGHDK, CDR2 SYGVNS. The CDR3 protein is CASSEFRESSYNSPRHF. CDR3 nucleotide sequence: TGTGCCAGCAGTGAATTCAGGGAGAGCTCCTATAATTCACCCCGCCACTTT.

Turning to this clonotype: Just one base apart from a much larger clone, this may be a read error. The chain combines TRBV9 with TRBJ2-1; the D gene is possibly TRBD2 (7 bases). Germline CDR1 and CDR2: SGDLS and YYNGEE. This CDR3 has 16 amino acids. CDR3 DNA: TGTGCCAGCAGGGGGGGGGAGGGGGTAGAAAACAATGTGCAGTTCTTC. This gives the protein CASRGGEGVENNVQFF. Looking up the rest from reference TRBV9 and TRBJ2-1 gives the full variable domain: DSGVTQTPKHLITATGQRVTLRCSPRSGDLSVYWYQQSLDQGLQFLIQYYNGEERAKGNILERFSAQQFPDLHSELNLSSLELGDSALYFCASRGGEGVENNVQFFGPGTRLTVL.

The V gene is TRBV7-2, the J gene TRBJ1-1, with D possibly TRBD1 on 6 matching bases. The CDR3 length is 16 residues. Trimming shortened V by 6 bases and J by 0 bases, and 17 bases separated the two germline ends. CDR1 SGHTA and CDR2 FQGNSA come from the germline V gene. CDR3 sequence (DNA): TGTGCCAGCAGTTCCAGGGGAATGGGGATGAACACTGAAGCTTTCTTT. As protein: CASSSRGMGMNTEAFF.

The sample holds a few counts of this clonotype. The rearrangement joins TRBV30 to TRBJ1-1, with 7 bases that match TRBD1. Per the germline V gene, CDR1 is GTSNPN and CDR2 is SVGIG (reference sequence). The CDR3 is 13 residues long. V trimming: 0 bases; J trimming: 4 bases; junction bases outside the gene matches: 2. Written as DNA, the CDR3 is TGTGCCTGGAGTGTACCAGGGGGCACTGAAGCTTTCTTT. Amino acid sequence: CAWSVPGGTEAFF.

This clonotype was seen a handful of times. The V call is TRBV7-2, the J call TRBJ2-5; 7 bases align to TRBD1. Germline V CDR1 and CDR2: SGHTA, FQGNSA. The J segment lost 4 bases and the V segment lost 4 bases, leaving 15 bases of the junction unmatched. The CDR3 extends over 17 amino acids. The DNA for the CDR3 is TGTGCCAGCAGCTCCCATCGGGGACAGTGGGTCAGAGAGACCCAGTACTTC. Protein product: CASSSHRGQWVRETQYF.

This clonotype has more than one count but fewer than ten. The chain couples TRBV19 to TRBJ2-7; possible D gene TRBD1, 5 bases. Trimming pared 8 bases from V and 3 bases from J, leaving 17 bases between. Germline V gene data show CDR1 as LNHDA and CDR2 as SQIVND (reference sequence). This CDR3 spans 14 amino acids. CDR3 bases: TGTGCCAGTGCGGACACTTGGGGCGTCTACGAGCAGTACTTC. Its translation is CASADTWGVYEQYF.

The genes are TRBV15 and TRBJ1-5, with D unclear. The CDR3 is 13 residues long. V was cut by 0 bases and J by 6 bases, with 6 bases left in between. Germline CDR1 LNHNV, CDR2 YYDKDF (reference sequence). The CDR3 spells CATSRDSGQPQHF. In nucleotides, the CDR3 is TGTGCCACCAGCAGAGATTCGGGTCAGCCCCAGCATTTT.

Concerning this clonotype itself: This clone may be a read error of a much larger clone one base away. The CDR3 bases are TGCAGTGCTAGAGATCGGTGCGTTGAGCAGTTCTTC. Amino acid sequence: CSARDRCVEQFF. J is TRBJ2-1 and V is TRBV20-1, with D hard to call. V was shortened by 0 bases and J by 9 bases, with 9 bases between the two germline ends. The germline CDR1 and CDR2 sequences are DFQATT and SNEGSKA (reference sequence). There are 12 residues in the CDR3.

CDR3 nucleotides: TGCAGTGCTAGGGGACCGAGTCAAGAGACCCAGTACTTC. It codes for CSARGPSQETQYF. This chain uses TRBV20-1 with TRBJ2-5, with D possibly being TRBD1 or TRBD2 (5 bases each). There are 13 residues in the CDR3. The V and J ends lost 3 bases and 2 bases respectively, with 10 bases between them. Per germline, CDR1 DFQATT and CDR2 SNEGSKA (reference sequence).